This is a list of T cell receptor beta chains from one sample in a study of CD4+ T cells in melanoma. Profiled with immunoSEQ multiplex PCR; TCRdb holds only in-frame clones, not every one. The sample carries some 9,500 clones, roughly 62% recorded once. Sequenced input: cells from a culture (not recorded whether cultured in vitro). The receptors here all came from a human donor with melanoma. CDR3s leave out the opening cysteine and the closing phenylalanine or tryptophan. Each record gives: V gene, J gene, CDR3 protein.

TRBV19	TRBJ1-1	ASSIQAGGRSEAF
TRBV30	TRBJ2-1	AWIRGGPPYNEQF
TRBV29-1	TRBJ1-2	SVAWGPEDGYT
TRBV5-6	TRBJ1-3	ASSSYSRNTIY
TRBV7-9	TRBJ2-1	ASSLAGEQF
TRBV7-2	TRBJ2-3	ASSLEGGTDTQY
TRBV29-1	TRBJ2-5	SVVSGLGETQY
TRBV12-1	TRBJ1-2	ASSLHAPNYGYT
TRBV19	TRBJ1-5	ASSLQSGQTNQPQH
TRBV7-6	TRBJ2-5	ASSSKVRGLVETQY
TRBV15	TRBJ2-1	ATQRTQGAFYNEQF
TRBV20-1	TRBJ2-3	SVKATDTQY
TRBV7-6	TRBJ2-3	ALWYYRYTDTQY
TRBV7-9	TRBJ2-3	ASSATGTSPMGTDTQY
TRBV5-5	TRBJ1-1	ASSGLNTEAF
TRBV7-8	TRBJ1-2	ASSLVVRPTSNYGYT
TRBV2	TRBJ1-4	ASRVRVTNEKLF
TRBV6-1	TRBJ1-1	ASSEMAALDTEAF
TRBV5-6	TRBJ1-3	ASRQTGGTGNTIY
TRBV15	TRBJ2-1	ATSFPKRTYYNEQF
TRBV11-2	TRBJ1-2	ASSLSRGLYGYT
TRBV6-1	TRBJ2-2	ASSEARLILEELF
TRBV4-1	TRBJ2-7	ASSQPGPPGEQY
TRBV18	TRBJ1-2	ASSPLPGNYGYT
TRBV6-7	TRBJ2-7	ASSSPTGMLNEQY
TRBV5-1	TRBJ2-7	ASSLGQIYEQY
TRBV4-2	TRBJ1-1	ASSLQGGNTEAF
TRBV5-1	TRBJ2-7	ASSLVPGPNFYEQY
TRBV6-1	TRBJ2-7	ASSPSLWGYEQY
TRBV6-6	TRBJ1-3	ASRAEKAGNTIY
TRBV2	TRBJ2-5	ASREREWTQETQY
TRBV5-4	TRBJ1-2	ASNVGGSYGYT
TRBV7-2	TRBJ2-3	ASSLQRLATDTQY
TRBV7-6	TRBJ2-5	ASSLLVLRSETQY
TRBV4-1	TRBJ1-5	ASSRGQGNQPQH
TRBV7-8	TRBJ2-1	ASSPNFARPYEQF
TRBV15	TRBJ2-3	ATSRSTDTQY
TRBV11-2	TRBJ2-5	ASKRLAEYQETQY
TRBV7-2	TRBJ2-5	ASSLLGLGGETQY
TRBV5-1	TRBJ2-7	ASSLFGTVDEQY
TRBV2	TRBJ2-7	ASRSGLAGYEQY
TRBV19	TRBJ2-1	ASSIGARTGPQF
TRBV7-3	TRBJ1-1	ASSLMGGAGPSEAF
TRBV6-5	TRBJ2-7	ASSLRGVSYEQY
TRBV29-1	TRBJ1-2	SVEETGRPYGYT
TRBV19	TRBJ1-5	ASSINREGNQPQH
TRBV18	TRBJ1-5	ASSPGGRFDNQPQH
TRBV18	TRBJ1-3	ASSPQGFTGNTIY
TRBV6-5	TRBJ1-2	ASSGQGALGGYT
TRBV18	TRBJ2-7	ASSPQYPGTGVEQY